This passage covers 13 T cell receptor beta chains from one sample sequenced in a study of T cells after yellow fever vaccination. TCRdb re-derived calls from the 5' RACE reads in MiXCR, one entry per CDR3 protein. Of roughly 45,000 distinct CDR3 sequences listed, 6.5% to 8.5% are singletons. This material consisted of CD8+ T cells not binding an NS4B(214-222) dextramer, sorted from PBMCs, taken 45 days after the yellow fever booster vaccination. The receptors originated from a man aged 25 to 40 who received the YFV17D yellow fever vaccine.

In this sample, this clonotype turned up a few times. The rearrangement uses TRBV12-3 or TRBV12-4 and TRBJ2-3, with D perhaps matching TRBD2 (5 bases). The ends were cut back, 8 bases at V and 7 bases at J, with 22 bases in the middle. CDR3 size: 15 residues. CDR3 in amino acids: CASGERDIPPHTQYF. DNA of the CDR3: TGTGCCAGCGGGGAGAGGGATATACCCCCACATACGCAGTATTTT.

This clonotype was recorded at least ten times. The chain uses TRBV29-1 and TRBJ2-7; D gene uncertain. Germline V gives CDR1 SQVTM, CDR2 ANQGSEA. V gave up 6 bases and J gave up 2 bases, with 8 bases separating them. The CDR3 is 11 residues long. CDR3 amino acids: CSVEDPYEQYF. The CDR3, as DNA: TGCAGCGTCGAGGATCCCTACGAGCAGTACTTC.

With regard to this clonotype: A much larger clone differs from this one at a single base, so this may be a read error. The J gene is TRBJ1-1, the V gene TRBV5-5; D is ambiguous. CDR1 SGHKS and CDR2 YYEKEE come from the germline V gene (reference sequence). This CDR3 spans 15 amino acids. The CDR3 nucleotides are TGTGTCAGCAGCTACCGAGACACAGTCCACACTGAAGCTTTCTTT. It encodes CVSSYRDTVHTEAFF.

In this sample, this clonotype turned up a few times. This chain uses TRBV4-3 with TRBJ2-2; the D is unclear. V gave up 0 bases and J gave up 6 bases, with 14 bases separating them. Germline-derived CDR1 and CDR2 are LGHNA and YSLEER. The CDR3 sequence is 16 residues long. CDR3 protein: CASSQDSTPAPGELFF. The CDR3 DNA reads TGCGCCAGCAGCCAAGATAGTACACCGGCACCCGGGGAGCTGTTTTTT.

This clonotype was picked up many times. Here the CDR3 DNA reads TGTGCCAGCAGTTACCTTTTGACTAGCGGGATGGCAGATACGCAGTATTTT. Translating it yields CASSYLLTSGMADTQYF. The chain couples TRBV6-5 to TRBJ2-3, with 11 nucleotides matching TRBD2. Germline values: CDR1 MNHEY, CDR2 SVGAGI. The CDR3 spans 17 residues. J lost 4 bases, V lost 2 bases, and 8 bases had no gene match.

This clonotype showed up many times. The chain uses TRBV12-3 or TRBV12-4 and TRBJ2-7; 14 bases agree with TRBD2. CDR3 length: 13 residues. With 8 bases clipped from V and 4 bases from J, the junction kept 1 base outside the gene matches. CDR3 in amino acids: CASGLAGGYEQYF. For the CDR3, the DNA is TGTGCCAGCGGACTAGCGGGAGGTTACGAGCAGTACTTC.

This clonotype was picked up many times. The chain joins TRBV27 to TRBJ2-1; D unclear. The CDR3 totals 11 residues. The V gene's germline CDR1 is MNHEY and CDR2 SMNVEV (reference sequence). V was pared by 8 bases and J by 10 bases, with 12 bases between. The CDR3 region is CASYGGLEQFF. CDR3 DNA: TGTGCCAGCTACGGCGGTCTAGAGCAGTTCTTC.

This clonotype was recorded many times. The chain joins TRBV25-1 to TRBJ2-5; the D call may be TRBD1 or TRBD2 (5 bases each). The germline V gene has CDR1 MGHDK and CDR2 SYGVNS. CDR3 length: 13 amino acids. The V and J ends lost 3 bases and 5 bases respectively, with 10 bases between them. CDR3 nucleotides: TGTGCCAGCAGTGAGGATAGGGACGAGACCCAGTACTTC. It specifies CASSEDRDETQYF.

This clonotype was recorded at least ten times. The chain uses TRBV12-3 or TRBV12-4 and TRBJ2-7; 9 bases agree with TRBD1. The CDR3 loop spans 13 amino acids. V dropped 6 bases and J dropped 11; count of bases not matched to a gene: 11. The CDR3 DNA reads as TGTGCCAGCAGCCCCGGGACAGGGTCGATAGAGTACTTC. Amino acid sequence: CASSPGTGSIEYF.

This clonotype appeared many times. The V call is TRBV20-1, the J call TRBJ2-3; no definite D call. The CDR3 length is 14 residues. Germline loops: CDR1 DFQATT, CDR2 SNEGSKA (reference sequence). Trimming shortened V by 1 base and J by 2 bases, and 10 bases separated the two germline ends. CDR3: CSARVLDNTDTQYF. The CDR3 DNA sequence: TGCAGTGCTAGAGTTTTAGACAACACAGATACGCAGTATTTT.

The chain uses TRBV6-5 and TRBJ2-3; 11 bases are a match to TRBD2. This CDR3 is built from 15 residues. With 2 bases clipped from V and 4 bases from J, the junction kept 2 bases outside the gene matches. Germline V gene data show CDR1 as MNHEY and CDR2 as SVGAGI. This CDR3 is CASSYTSGSSDTQYF. The CDR3 DNA reads TGTGCCAGCAGTTACACTAGCGGGAGCTCAGATACGCAGTATTTT.

This clonotype has a count of ten or more. The genes are TRBV20-1 and TRBJ2-1; 7 bases map to TRBD2. CDR3 length: 14 amino acids. CDR1 is DFQATT and CDR2 is SNEGSKA in the germline V gene (reference sequence). V gave up 5 bases and J gave up 8 bases; unmatched junction bases: 12. CDR3 sequence reads: CSAQRGTYSDEQFF. The CDR3 coding sequence is TGCAGTGCTCAGCGGGGTACCTACTCCGATGAGCAGTTCTTC.

This clonotype was recorded at least ten times. The rearrangement joins TRBV30 to TRBJ2-7; no reliable D call. The germline CDR1 and CDR2 sequences are GTSNPN and SVGIG (reference sequence). Trimming took off 8 bases at V and 5 bases at J, with 16 bases between the two ends. The CDR3 extends over 12 amino acids. The CDR3 DNA reads TGTGCCGGCTCCGCTCGTGTCCACGAGCAGTACTTC. Encoded protein: CAGSARVHEQYF.